The 21 T cell receptor beta chains given below trace back to one sample, sequenced in a study of shared clonotypes between healthy human individuals. Profiled with immunoSEQ multiplex PCR; TCRdb holds only in-frame clones, not every one. The data hold some 450,000 clones, with around 77% observed a single time. The sequenced material came from PBMCs. These receptors were taken from a woman in her thirties or forties in good health. Some clones in this sample may be carry-over from other donors' samples.

This clone was counted between two and nine times. V gene TRBV6-6 combines with J gene TRBJ1-1; 7 bases line up with TRBD1. The V gene's germline CDR1 is MNHNY and CDR2 SVGAGI (reference sequence). The CDR3 consists of 12 residues. V lost 10 bases, J lost 7 bases, and 9 bases stayed unmatched. The CDR3 nucleotides are TGTGCCATCTTGGTGGGGACAGTTGAAGCTTTCTTT. This codes for CAILVGTVEAFF.

This clone was counted only a few times. The gene calls are TRBV30 and TRBJ1-4; D gene ambiguous. Germline values: CDR1 GTSNPN, CDR2 SVGIG (reference sequence). V gave up 1 base and J gave up 6 bases, with 12 bases separating them. This CDR3 spans 14 amino acids. The CDR3 reads CAWSGLNNDEKLFF. The CDR3 DNA reads TGTGCCTGGAGTGGCCTGAATAATGATGAAAAACTGTTTTTT. The full variable domain, its missing parts supplied by reference TRBV30 and TRBJ1-4, is SQTIHQWPATLVQPVGSPLSLECTVEGTSNPNLYWYRQAAGRGLQLLFYSVGIGQISSEVPQNLSASRPQDRQFILSSKKLLLSDSGFYLCAWSGLNNDEKLFFGSGTQLSVL.

This clone was detected only once. The chain couples TRBV7-3 to TRBJ1-2; TRBD1 matches 9 bases. Germline lookup yields CDR1 SGHTA and CDR2 FQGTGA. The CDR3 contains 13 residues. J gave up 3 bases and V 4 bases, and 0 bases lay outside the gene matches. This CDR3 is CASSWDRDYGYTF. As DNA, the CDR3 is TGTGCCAGCAGCTGGGACAGGGACTATGGCTACACCTTC.

The CDR3 here is CASSLVAGGGPDTQYF. The CDR3 coding sequence is TGTGCCAGTAGCCTCGTAGCGGGAGGGGGACCAGATACGCAGTATTTT. The gene calls are TRBV19 and TRBJ2-3; TRBD2 matches 11 bases. CDR1 and CDR2 from the germline V gene are LNHDA and SQIVND (reference sequence). Trimming cost V 6 bases and J 4 bases; bases outside gene matches: 9. The CDR3 sequence is 16 residues long.

This chain connects TRBV7-9 to TRBJ2-7, with D perhaps being TRBD1 or TRBD2 (6 bases each). CDR3 size: 13 residues. Trimming pared 0 bases from V and 5 bases from J, leaving 8 bases between. Germline V CDR1 and CDR2: SEHNR, FQNEAQ (reference sequence). CDR3: CASSLAGGNEQYF. The CDR3 DNA follows: TGTGCCAGCAGCTTAGCGGGGGGCAACGAGCAGTACTTC.

There are a few counts of this clone. The chain links TRBV10-2 to TRBJ2-1, with a weak D call TRBD2 (6 bases). The CDR3 extends over 14 amino acids. The V end was cut by 8 bases, the J end by 2 bases, with 13 bases between. Germline V gene data show CDR1 as WSHSY and CDR2 as SAAADI. DNA of the CDR3: TGCGCCAGCGCAGCTAGCGTCGCCTACAATGAGCAGTTCTTC. This gives the protein CASAASVAYNEQFF.

This clone was detected only once. This chain uses TRBV20-1 with TRBJ2-7; 11 bases line up with TRBD2. The V gene's germline CDR1 is DFQATT and CDR2 SNEGSKA (reference sequence). V was pared by 7 bases and J by 4 bases, with 0 bases of the junction left unmatched. This CDR3 region has 11 residues. The CDR3 loop is CSVAGGYEQYF. In DNA form, the CDR3 reads TGCAGTGTAGCGGGAGGGTACGAGCAGTACTTC.

V gene TRBV29-1 combines with J gene TRBJ1-2; D ambiguous. The V end lost 7 bases, the J end lost 1 base, and 10 bases lay between the germline ends. Germline-derived CDR1 and CDR2 are SQVTM and ANQGSEA. The CDR3 totals 12 residues. In nucleotides, the CDR3 is TGCAGCGCCGCTGAAAATAACTATGGCTACACCTTC. It encodes CSAAENNYGYTF.

The genes are TRBV5-6 and TRBJ2-2, with D maybe TRBD1 (6 bases). Per the germline V gene, CDR1 is SGHDT and CDR2 is YYEEEE. V was cut by 0 bases and J by 1 base, with 10 bases left in between. The CDR3 runs 16 residues. DNA for the CDR3: TGTGCCAGCAGCTTGGTGAGGGGGTTGAACACCGGGGAGCTGTTTTTT. It codes for CASSLVRGLNTGELFF.

The chain carries TRBV18 and TRBJ1-1, with D perhaps matching TRBD1 (6 bases). The germline V and J ends were trimmed by 3 bases and 2 bases, with 16 bases remaining between them. Germline V gene lookup returns CDR1 KGHSH and CDR2 LQKENI. The CDR3 spans 16 residues. In nucleotides, the CDR3 is TGTGCCAGCTCACCGGGGGCCGCGACAGCTAACACTGAAGCTTTCTTT. Its translation is CASSPGAATANTEAFF.

The chain uses TRBV5-1 and TRBJ2-7, with TRBD1 identical over 11 bases. CDR3 length: 14 residues. Losses at the gene ends were 4 bases for V and 6 bases for J; bases not matched to a gene: 6. Germline assignment: CDR1 SGHRS and CDR2 YFSETQ. The CDR3 loop is CASSARTGGGEQYF. In nucleotides, the CDR3 is TGCGCCAGCAGCGCCAGGACAGGGGGCGGCGAGCAGTACTTC. The entire variable domain, with the rest obtained from reference TRBV5-1 and TRBJ2-7, is as follows: KAGVTQTPRYLIKTRGQQVTLSCSPISGHRSVSWYQQTPGQGLQFLFEYFSETQRNKGNFPGRFSGRQFSNSRSEMNVSTLELGDSALYLCASSARTGGGEQYFGPGTRLTVT.

The chain links TRBV29-1 to TRBJ1-4, with D hard to call. Germline V CDR1 and CDR2: SQVTM, ANQGSEA. The length of the CDR3 is 14 residues. Deletions cut 6 bases from V and 0 bases from J, with 11 bases between. CDR3 DNA sequence: TGCAGCGTGGCCGCTGATGCAACTAATGAAAAACTGTTTTTT. Translated, it gives CSVAADATNEKLFF.

The chain combines TRBV28 with TRBJ1-2; a weak D match, TRBD1 (5 bases). The length of the CDR3 is 14 residues. Germline V gene sequence: CDR1 MDHEN, CDR2 SYDVKM. V lost 6 bases, J lost 8 bases, and 19 bases lay in between. The CDR3 nucleotides read TGTGCCAGCAGCCTGTGGGAGGGGAGTTACGGCTACACCTTC. Residues: CASSLWEGSYGYTF.

This sequence joins TRBV7-3 and TRBJ2-3; 11 bases are shared with TRBD2. Trimming took 5 bases from V and 2 from J; bases not matched to a gene: 6. CDR3 length equals 16 residues. Germline lookup yields CDR1 SGHTA and CDR2 FQGTGA. The CDR3 nucleotides read TGTGCCAGCAGCCCCCGACTAGCGGGGAACACAGATACGCAGTATTTT. Translation gives CASSPRLAGNTDTQYF.

Concerning this clone: With only one base between it and a far larger clone, this is likely a read error. The V gene is TRBV30, the J gene TRBJ2-3, with no clear D. The CDR3 is 12 amino acids. V was shortened by 1 base and J by 4 bases, with 6 bases between the two germline ends. The germline V gene encodes CDR1 GTSNPN and CDR2 SVGIG (reference sequence). The CDR3 DNA follows: TGTGCCTGGAGTGCCTCGGCAGATACGCAGTATTTT. It encodes CAWSASADTQYF. Complete variable domain (other parts from reference TRBV30 and TRBJ2-3): SQTIHQWPATLVQPVGSPLSLECTVEGTSNPNLYWYRQAAGRGLQLLFYSVGIGQISSEVPQNLSASRPQDRQFILSSKKLLLSDSGFYLCAWSASADTQYFGPGTRLTVL.

The chain carries TRBV10-3 and TRBJ2-6; 10 nucleotides line up with TRBD1. The V gene's germline CDR1 is ENHRY and CDR2 SYGVKD. CDR3 length equals 16 residues. Germline trimming cut 8 bases from V and 2 bases from J; bases unmatched to any gene: 6. The CDR3 sequence is CAISGTGAAGANVLTF. The CDR3, as DNA: TGTGCCATCTCCGGGACAGGGGCTGCTGGGGCCAACGTCCTGACTTTC.

This chain links TRBV4-1 with TRBJ2-3, with D perhaps TRBD2 (7 bases). Deletions cut 1 base from V and 3 bases from J, with 11 bases between. The CDR3 sequence is 15 residues long. Germline loops: CDR1 MGHRA, CDR2 YSYEKL. CDR3 sequence (DNA): TGCGCCAGCAGCCAAGCGAGGGGGGGGACAGATACGCAGTATTTT. Protein product: CASSQARGGTDTQYF.

The rearrangement joins TRBV5-4 to TRBJ1-1; a weak D match, TRBD1 (6 bases). Deletions cut 0 bases from V and 4 bases from J, with 13 bases between. This CDR3 spans 15 amino acids. Germline lookup yields CDR1 SGHNT and CDR2 YYREEE (reference sequence). CDR3 residues: CASSLVGGGGTEAFF. The CDR3 bases are TGTGCCAGCAGCTTGGTGGGGGGCGGTGGCACTGAAGCTTTCTTT.

The chain links TRBV7-9 to TRBJ2-3; TRBD2 matches 10 bases. V shed 11 bases and J 0 bases; nucleotides not matched to a gene: 5. This CDR3 spans 14 amino acids. CDR1 is SEHNR and CDR2 is FQNEAQ in the germline V gene (reference sequence). The CDR3 protein is CAAASGSSTDTQYF. Written as DNA, the CDR3 is TGTGCCGCGGCTAGCGGGAGTAGCACAGATACGCAGTATTTT.

The chain carries TRBV14 and TRBJ2-5; no reliable D call. The V gene lost 4 bases and the J gene lost 1 base, with 10 bases spanning the gap. Germline V CDR1 and CDR2: SGHDN, FVKESK. The CDR3 is made up of 14 amino acids. CDR3 amino acids: CASSPSSLQETQYF. The DNA for the CDR3 is TGTGCCAGCAGCCCCTCCAGTCTCCAAGAGACCCAGTACTTC.

On this clone: A read error is likely here: a far larger clone is one base away. CDR3 nucleotide sequence: TGCGCCAGCGGCCAAGGCGGTTACTATGGCTACACCTTC. Translated, it gives CASGQGGYYGYTF. This chain connects TRBV4-1 to TRBJ1-2; D is undetermined. The V gene's germline CDR1 is MGHRA and CDR2 YSYEKL. The CDR3 sequence is 13 residues long.